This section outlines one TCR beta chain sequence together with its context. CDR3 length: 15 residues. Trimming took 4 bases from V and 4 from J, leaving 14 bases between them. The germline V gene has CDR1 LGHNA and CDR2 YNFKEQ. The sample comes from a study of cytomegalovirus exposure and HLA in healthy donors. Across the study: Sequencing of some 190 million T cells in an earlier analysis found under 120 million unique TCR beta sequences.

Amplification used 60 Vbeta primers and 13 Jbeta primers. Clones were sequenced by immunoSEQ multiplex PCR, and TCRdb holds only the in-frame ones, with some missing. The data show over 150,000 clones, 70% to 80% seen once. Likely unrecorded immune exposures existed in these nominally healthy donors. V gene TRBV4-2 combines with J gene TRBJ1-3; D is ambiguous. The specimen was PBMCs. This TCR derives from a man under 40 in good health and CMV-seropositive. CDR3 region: CASSPMIWAGNTIYF. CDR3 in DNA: TGTGCCAGCAGCCCGATGATATGGGCAGGAAACACCATATATTTT.